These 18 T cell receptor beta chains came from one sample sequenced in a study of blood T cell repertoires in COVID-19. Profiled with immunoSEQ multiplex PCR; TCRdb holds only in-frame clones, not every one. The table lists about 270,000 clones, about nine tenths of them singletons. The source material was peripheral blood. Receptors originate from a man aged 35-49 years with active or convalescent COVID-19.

CDR3 coding DNA: TGCGCCAGCAGCTTGGTTCAGGGTAACACCGGGGAGCTGTTTTTT. Amino acids: CASSLVQGNTGELFF. J is TRBJ2-2 and V is TRBV5-1; possible D gene TRBD1, 5 bases. Germline CDR1 reads SGHRS; CDR2 reads YFSETQ. V lost 0 bases to trimming and J lost 2 bases, with 8 bases between them. The CDR3 runs 15 residues. Supplemented by reference TRBV5-1 and TRBJ2-2, the full variable domain reads KAGVTQTPRYLIKTRGQQVTLSCSPISGHRSVSWYQQTPGQGLQFLFEYFSETQRNKGNFPGRFSGRQFSNSRSEMNVSTLELGDSALYLCASSLVQGNTGELFFGEGSRLTVL.

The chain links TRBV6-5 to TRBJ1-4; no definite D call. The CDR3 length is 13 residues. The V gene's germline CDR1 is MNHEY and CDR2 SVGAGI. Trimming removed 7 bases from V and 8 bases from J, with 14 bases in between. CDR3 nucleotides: TGTGCCAGCACCGGGAGTAGTGGGGAAAAACTGTTTTTT. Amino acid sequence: CASTGSSGEKLFF.

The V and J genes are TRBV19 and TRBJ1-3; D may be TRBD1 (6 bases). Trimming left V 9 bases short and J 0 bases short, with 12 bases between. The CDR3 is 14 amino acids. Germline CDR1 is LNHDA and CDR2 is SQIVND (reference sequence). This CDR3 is CASRGISSGNTIYF. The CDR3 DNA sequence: TGTGCCAGCAGGGGTATCAGCTCTGGAAACACCATATATTTT.

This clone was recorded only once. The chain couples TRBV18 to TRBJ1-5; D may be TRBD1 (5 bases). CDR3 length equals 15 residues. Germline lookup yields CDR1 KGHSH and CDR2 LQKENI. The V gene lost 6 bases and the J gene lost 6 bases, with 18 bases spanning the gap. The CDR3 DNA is TGTGCCAGCTCCCCTGGGTGGGAGGGGAGTCAGCCCCAGCATTTT. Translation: CASSPGWEGSQPQHF.

The CDR3 region is CASSDQGGNQPQHF. The CDR3 coding sequence is TGTGCCAGCAGTGATCAGGGGGGCAATCAGCCCCAGCATTTT. The V call is TRBV2, the J call TRBJ1-5; TRBD1 agrees at 7 bases. V shed 3 bases, J shed 2 bases, and the junction held 1 base outside the gene matches. The CDR3 is 14 residues long. Germline V CDR1 and CDR2: SNHLY, FYNNEI.

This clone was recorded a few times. The chain's CDR3 is CASSLRDRGQRVDTQYF. Here the CDR3 DNA reads TGTGCCAGCAGCTTACGTGACAGGGGCCAGCGCGTAGATACGCAGTATTTT. The rearrangement joins TRBV7-6 to TRBJ2-3; 8 bases are a match to TRBD1. The J segment lost 5 bases and the V segment lost 2 bases, leaving 12 bases of the junction unmatched. This CDR3 is built from 17 residues. Germline V gives CDR1 SGHVS, CDR2 FNYEAQ.

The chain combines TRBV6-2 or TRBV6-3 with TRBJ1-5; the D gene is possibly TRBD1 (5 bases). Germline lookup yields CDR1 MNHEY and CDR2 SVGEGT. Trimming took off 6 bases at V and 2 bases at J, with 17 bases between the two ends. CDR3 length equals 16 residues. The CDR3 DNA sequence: TGTGCCAGCAGCCCCAAAACAGGAGATGGCAATCAGCCCCAGCATTTT. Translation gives CASSPKTGDGNQPQHF.

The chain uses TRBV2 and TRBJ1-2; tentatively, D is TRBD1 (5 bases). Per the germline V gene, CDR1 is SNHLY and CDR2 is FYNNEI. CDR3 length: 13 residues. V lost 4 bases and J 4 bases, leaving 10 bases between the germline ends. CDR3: CASSGDSFYGYTF. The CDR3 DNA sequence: TGTGCCAGCAGTGGGGACTCTTTCTATGGCTACACCTTC.

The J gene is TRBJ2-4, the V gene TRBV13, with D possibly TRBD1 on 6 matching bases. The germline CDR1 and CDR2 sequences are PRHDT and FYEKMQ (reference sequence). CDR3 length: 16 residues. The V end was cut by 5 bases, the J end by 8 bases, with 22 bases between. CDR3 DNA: TGTGCCAGCAGCCTCGGGCAGGGGACCGCGAGGGACATTCAGTACTTC. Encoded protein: CASSLGQGTARDIQYF.

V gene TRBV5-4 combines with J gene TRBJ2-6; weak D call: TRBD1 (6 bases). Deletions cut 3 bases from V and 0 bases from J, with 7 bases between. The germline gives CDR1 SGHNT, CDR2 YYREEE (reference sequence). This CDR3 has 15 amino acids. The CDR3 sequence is CASSWTASGANVLTF. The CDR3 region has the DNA TGTGCCAGCAGCTGGACAGCCTCTGGGGCCAACGTCCTGACTTTC.

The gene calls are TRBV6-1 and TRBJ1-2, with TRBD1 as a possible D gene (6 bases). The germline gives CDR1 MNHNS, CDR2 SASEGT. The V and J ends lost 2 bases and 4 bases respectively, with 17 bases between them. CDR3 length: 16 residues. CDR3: CASSENGAGATYGYTF. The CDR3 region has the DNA TGTGCCAGCAGTGAAAATGGGGCGGGGGCCACCTATGGCTACACCTTC.

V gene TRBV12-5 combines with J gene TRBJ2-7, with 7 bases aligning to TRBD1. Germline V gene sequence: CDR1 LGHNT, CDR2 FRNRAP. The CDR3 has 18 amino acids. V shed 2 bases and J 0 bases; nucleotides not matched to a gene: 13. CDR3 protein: CASGLRPLGQPSSYEQYF. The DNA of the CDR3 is TGTGCTAGTGGTTTGAGACCCTTGGGACAGCCGAGCTCCTACGAGCAGTACTTC.

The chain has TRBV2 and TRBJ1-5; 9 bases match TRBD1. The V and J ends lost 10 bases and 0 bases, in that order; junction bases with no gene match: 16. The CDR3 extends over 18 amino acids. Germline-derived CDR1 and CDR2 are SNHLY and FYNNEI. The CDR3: CATGRGGQGTYSNQPQHF. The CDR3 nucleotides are TGTGCCACCGGGAGGGGGGGACAGGGCACTTATAGCAATCAGCCCCAGCATTTT.

The CDR3 DNA is TGCAGCGCTACAGGGGGTCCTCTCTACGAGCAGTACTTC. Its protein product is CSATGGPLYEQYF. The chain recombines TRBV29-1 with TRBJ2-7; 8 nucleotides agree with TRBD1. V was pared by 7 bases and J by 3 bases, with 8 bases of the junction left unmatched. The CDR3 is made up of 13 amino acids. Germline loops: CDR1 SQVTM, CDR2 ANQGSEA.

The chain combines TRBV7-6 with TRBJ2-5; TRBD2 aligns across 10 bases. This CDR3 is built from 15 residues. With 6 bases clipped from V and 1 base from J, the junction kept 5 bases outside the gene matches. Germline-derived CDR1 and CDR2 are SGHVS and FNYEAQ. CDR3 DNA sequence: TGTGCCAGCAGTTCACTAGCGGGAATCCAAGAGACCCAGTACTTC. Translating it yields CASSSLAGIQETQYF.

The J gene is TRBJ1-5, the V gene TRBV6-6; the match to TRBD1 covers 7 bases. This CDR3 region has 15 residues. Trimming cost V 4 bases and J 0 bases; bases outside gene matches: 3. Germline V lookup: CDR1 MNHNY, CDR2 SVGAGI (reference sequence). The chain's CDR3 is CASSFNRGSNQPQHF. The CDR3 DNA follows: TGTGCCAGCAGTTTTAACAGGGGTAGCAATCAGCCCCAGCATTTT.

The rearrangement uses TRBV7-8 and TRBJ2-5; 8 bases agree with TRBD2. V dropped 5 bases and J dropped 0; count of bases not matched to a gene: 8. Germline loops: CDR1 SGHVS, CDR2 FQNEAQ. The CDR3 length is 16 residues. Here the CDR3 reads CASSPRLAMYQETQYF. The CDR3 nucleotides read TGTGCCAGCAGCCCCCGACTAGCGATGTACCAAGAGACCCAGTACTTC. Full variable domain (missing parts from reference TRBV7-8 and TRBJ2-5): GAGVSQSPRYKVAKRGQDVALRCDPISGHVSLFWYQQALGQGPEFLTYFQNEAQLDKSGLPSDRFFAERPEGSVSTLKIQRTQQEDSAVYLCASSPRLAMYQETQYFGPGTRLLVL.

This CDR3 reads CASSQTGVVEKLFF. CDR3 sequence (DNA): TGCGCCAGCAGCCAGACAGGGGTCGTGGAAAAACTGTTTTTT. The V and J genes are TRBV4-1 and TRBJ1-4, with 8 positions matching TRBD1. J gave up 8 bases and V 3 bases, and 5 bases lay outside the gene matches. The CDR3 runs to 14 residues. Looked up from germline, CDR1 is MGHRA and CDR2 is YSYEKL.